This T cell receptor beta chain appears in the sequencing data of a study of sequential checkpoint blockade in melanoma. Study-wide background: Maintenance nivolumab came after either treatment sequence.

The treatment: randomized to nivolumab then ipilimumab (arm A) or the reverse (arm B). No patient had prior DNA-damaging chemotherapy. The sample holds a few counts of this clone. TCRdb keeps only in-frame clones here, not all; method: immunoSEQ multiplex PCR. In the table there are more than 10,000 clones, about 65% of which are singletons. The CDR3 is made up of 18 amino acids. J gave up 5 bases and V 4 bases, and 12 bases lay outside the gene matches. Germline-derived CDR1 and CDR2 are SGHAT and FQNNGV. The receptor comes from a human donor with melanoma. Source: CD8+ T cells sorted from blood (inferred from file names), taken from a patient given nivolumab and ipilimumab in sequence. This sequence joins TRBV11-2 and TRBJ2-5, with TRBD2 matching over 14 bases. CDR3 residues: CASSSGLAGAGTLETQYF. CDR3 nucleotide sequence: TGTGCCAGCAGCTCGGGACTAGCGGGAGCAGGGACGCTGGAGACCCAGTACTTC.